The rows below give T cell receptor beta chains drawn from one sample of a study of post-analysis software for immune sequencing data. TCRdb used MiXCR to reprocess the PCR reads, holding one entry per CDR3 protein. The data hold hundreds of thousands of distinct CDR3 sequences, with over 35% observed a single time. The sample taken for sequencing was blood. The receptor source for this set is a girl aged 5-17 years with multiple sclerosis. Both conserved end residues are part of each CDR3. Fields, in order: J gene, D gene, V gene, clone size, CDR3 DNA, CDR3 protein. A D gene is named only where the DNA matches it firmly. Only part of the rows carry a size: once, few, many, or a class if the clone is expanded.

TRBJ2-1,TRBD1,TRBV29-1,NA,TGCAGCGTATACAGGGGCCCCTTATACAATGAGCAGTTCTTC,CSVYRGPLYNEQFF
TRBJ2-5,NA,TRBV20-1,few,TGCAGTGCCCACTCGACAGCCAAAGAGACCCAGTACTTC,CSAHSTAKETQYF
TRBJ2-5,NA,TRBV4-3,NA,TGCGCCGGCAGCCCACGGTGGGGTTTACAAGAGACCCAGTACTTC,CAGSPRWGLQETQYF
TRBJ2-5,NA,TRBV7-3,NA,TGTGCCAGCAGCTTAGAGGGGCATGGGGAGACCCAGTACTTC,CASSLEGHGETQYF
TRBJ2-1,TRBD2,TRBV7-9,once,TGTGCCAGCAGCTTAGGGGGAGCGGGAGGGCCGGACAATGAGCAGTTCTTC,CASSLGGAGGPDNEQFF
TRBJ2-7,TRBD1,TRBV20-1,few,TGCAGTGCTTTTCGGGACAGGGACGAGCAGTACTTC,CSAFRDRDEQYF
TRBJ2-3,NA,TRBV7-2,NA,TGTGCCAGCAGCCGGGACTTACCTAGCACTGATACGCAGTATTTT,CASSRDLPSTDTQYF
TRBJ2-3,NA,TRBV28,NA,TGTGCCAGCAGTTTAGCGGGGGCTCGGGATACGCAGTATTTT,CASSLAGARDTQYF
TRBJ2-1,TRBD2,TRBV6-6,NA,TGTGTCAGCAAAACCGGGACTAGCGAACACAATGAGCAGTTCTTC,CVSKTGTSEHNEQFF
TRBJ2-7,TRBD2,TRBV7-9,once,TGTGCCAGCAGACCGATAGCGGGAGGGCCGACCTACAATGAGCAGTACTTC,CASRPIAGGPTYNEQYF
TRBJ2-7,TRBD2,TRBV20-1,NA,TGCAGTGCTAGCCCCAGCGGGAGGCCCTACGAGCAGTACTTC,CSASPSGRPYEQYF
TRBJ2-7,NA,TRBV20-1,NA,TGCAGTGCTAGAGTGGACAGCCACTACGAGCAGTACTTC,CSARVDSHYEQYF
TRBJ2-6,NA,TRBV9,few,TGTGCCAGCAGCGTAGAACATTATTCTGGGGCCAACGTCCTGACTTTC,CASSVEHYSGANVLTF
TRBJ2-1,NA,TRBV4-2,NA,TGTGCCAGCAGCCGAGATCCGGTAGCGGCTCACAATGAGCAGTTCTTC,CASSRDPVAAHNEQFF
TRBJ2-1,NA,TRBV15,few,TGTGCCACCAGCAGAGCAGGGGCCCCTGAGCAGTTCTTC,CATSRAGAPEQFF
TRBJ1-1,TRBD1,TRBV5-1,NA,TGCGCCAGCAGCATCGGACAGGGCGAGACTGAAGCTTTCTTT,CASSIGQGETEAFF
TRBJ1-3,NA,TRBV10-2,NA,TGCGCCAGCACTACAGGTCGGGGGTATGGAAACACCATATATTTT,CASTTGRGYGNTIYF
TRBJ2-3,TRBD1,TRBV29-1,NA,TGCAGCGTCGCAGAAGGGACAGGGGGCACAGATACGCAGTATTTT,CSVAEGTGGTDTQYF
TRBJ2-3,TRBD2,TRBV5-1,NA,TGCGCCAGCAGCTTGTTCCTAGCGGGCAAAACAGATACGCAGTATTTT,CASSLFLAGKTDTQYF
TRBJ2-3,TRBD2,TRBV4-2,NA,TGTGCCAGCAGCCAACTGGGACTAGCGAGAGGTGGCAGCACAGATACGCAGTATTTT,CASSQLGLARGGSTDTQYF
TRBJ2-1,NA,TRBV4-3,NA,TGCGCCAGCAGCCAAGGGGGTGGTGAGCAGTTCTTC,CASSQGGGEQFF
TRBJ2-3,TRBD2,TRBV12-3/TRBV12-4,few,TGTGCCAGCAGTCCCCCGGGACTAGCGGGCACAGATACGCAGTATTTT,CASSPPGLAGTDTQYF
TRBJ2-5,NA,TRBV5-1,NA,TGCGCCAGCAGTTCTGGGGCCCCCTACAATGAGCAGTACTTC,CASSSGAPYNEQYF
TRBJ1-2,TRBD1,TRBV7-6,NA,TGTGCCAGCAGCTTAGGGGACAGGGGTTCTCATTATGGCTACACCTTC,CASSLGDRGSHYGYTF
TRBJ1-2,NA,TRBV14,NA,TGTGCCAGCAGCGGACTGAACCACTATGGCTACACCTTC,CASSGLNHYGYTF
TRBJ2-1,NA,TRBV12-3/TRBV12-4,NA,TGTGCCAGCAGCCTTGAGAGGGGAAATGAGCAGTTCTTC,CASSLERGNEQFF
TRBJ2-7,TRBD1,TRBV11-1,few,TGTGCCAGCAGCCCGGGACAGGGGTTAAACGAGCAGTACTTC,CASSPGQGLNEQYF
TRBJ1-2,NA,TRBV27,NA,TGTGCCAGCAGTAAAAGGGACCAGTTTAACTATGGCTACACCTTC,CASSKRDQFNYGYTF
TRBJ1-2,NA,TRBV7-9,few,TGTGCCAGCAGCCAAACTACGACAGGCAACTATGGCTACACCTTC,CASSQTTTGNYGYTF
TRBJ1-6,TRBD1,TRBV20-1,NA,TGCAGTGCTAGATGGGGACAGGGGGGATCGAAGTATAATTCACCCCTCCACTTT,CSARWGQGGSKYNSPLHF
TRBJ2-3,NA,TRBV12-3/TRBV12-4,NA,TGTGCCAGCAGTCCGGTGGGGGAGATTACAGATACGCAGTATTTT,CASSPVGEITDTQYF
TRBJ2-4,NA,TRBV9,NA,TGTGCCAGCCCCTATTCGGGACACTCGATCCGGGTTGCCTTTGCGACCCCCAAAAACATTCAGTACTTC,CASPYSGHSIRVAFATPKNIQYF
TRBJ2-1,NA,TRBV20-1,NA,TGCAGTGCGAGGAGGGGATTCGATGAGCAGTTCTTC,CSARRGFDEQFF
TRBJ2-1,TRBD2,TRBV4-1,once,TGCGCCAACAGCCAGGGGACTAGCGGGAGACGGGGCAATGAGCAGTTCTTC,CANSQGTSGRRGNEQFF
TRBJ1-2,NA,TRBV20-1,NA,TGCAGTGCTAGTTTGGGAGATTTGGGCCCTAACTATGGCTACACCTTC,CSASLGDLGPNYGYTF
TRBJ2-1,NA,TRBV15,once,TGTGCCACCAGTGCGGGACGAACGCATGAGCAGTTCTTC,CATSAGRTHEQFF
TRBJ2-1,TRBD2,TRBV3-1,NA,TGTGCCAGCAGCCCGACGGGACTAGCGGGAGCCCACAATGAGCAGTTCTTC,CASSPTGLAGAHNEQFF
TRBJ2-1,TRBD2,TRBV6-5,NA,TGTGCCAGCAGTTACCAGCGGGGCTCCTACAATGAGCAGTTCTTC,CASSYQRGSYNEQFF
TRBJ2-3,TRBD2,TRBV30,once,TGTGCCTGCACCCTTACTAGCGGGAGTACAGATACGCAGTATTTT,CACTLTSGSTDTQYF
TRBJ2-7,TRBD2,TRBV10-3,once,TGTGCCATCAGTGAGTCGGGAATGTGGGGGGGTAACGAGCAGTACTTC,CAISESGMWGGNEQYF
TRBJ1-5,NA,TRBV7-9,NA,TGTGCCAGCAGCTTATTATTCGAGTCGCCCCAGCATTTT,CASSLLFESPQHF
TRBJ2-1,NA,TRBV13,NA,TGTGCCAGCAGCAACCAGTGGCATGAGCAGTTCTTC,CASSNQWHEQFF
TRBJ1-4,NA,TRBV28,few,TGTGCCAGCAGTACCCGAGGAGGGACGGTTGAAAAACTGTTTTTT,CASSTRGGTVEKLFF
TRBJ2-7,NA,TRBV5-1,NA,TGCGCCAGCAGCTTGGCGGGCGGGACCGACGAGCAGTACTTC,CASSLAGGTDEQYF
TRBJ1-2,NA,TRBV9,NA,TGTGCCAGCAGCGCCGAGACAGAGACTTTTAACTATGGCTACACCTTC,CASSAETETFNYGYTF
TRBJ2-1,TRBD2,TRBV28,few,TGTGCCAGCAGTTTGCGGACGCTAGCGGGAAATGTCGGGTGGGTCAATGAGCAGTTCTTC,CASSLRTLAGNVGWVNEQFF